This T cell receptor beta chain is from a study of shared clonotypes between healthy human individuals. To note about this clone: Antigen: not known.

Points from the study as a whole: Specimens sampled were limited to blood, with tissue repertoires likely differing. Few donors limited the genetic and exposure-history diversity represented.

Germline V gene data show CDR1 as MGHRA and CDR2 as YSYEKL. The germline V and J ends were trimmed by 0 bases and 0 bases, with 12 bases remaining between them. The CDR3 consists of 16 residues. Naivety among CD8 cells was defined by CD45RO negativity and positive CCR7 selection, thereby excluding terminally differentiated effector memory CD45RA+ cells. Clones were sequenced by immunoSEQ multiplex PCR, and TCRdb holds only the in-frame ones, with some missing. The data contain roughly 2,000,000 clones, about 94% of them singletons. The chain employs TRBV4-1 and TRBJ2-7; D unresolved. Sequencing was carried out using naive CD8+ T cells from PBMCs. This clonotype originated in a man between 18 and 29 years old in good health. Some clones in this sample may be carry-over from other donors' samples. This chain's CDR3 is CASSQEGPGRSYEQYF. DNA for the CDR3: TGCGCCAGCAGCCAAGAAGGGCCCGGGCGCTCCTACGAGCAGTACTTC.